This T cell receptor beta chain is from a study of shared clonotypes between healthy human individuals (dated by TCRdb to the early 2020s). Some background on the complete study: A few men and two women, aged 18 to 49 years, made up the cohort. Per donor, three plates each were used for CD4 naive and CD4 memory, two for CD8 naive, and one for CD8 memory. The study deeply sequenced blood TCR repertoires of about 5 healthy adults to estimate repertoire size and the extent of clonotype sharing between individuals. Different laboratories and diverse techniques were used to prepare libraries and sequence TCR repertoires, to increase sequencing depth and limit assay-specific biases. Between about 0.85 and 9.5 billion PBMCs per donor were obtained by leukapheresis. Here is what the overall study found, with its caveats: Naive subsets generally had larger estimated clonotype richness than memory subsets. The small number of donors limited the genetic and exposure-history diversity represented. Even with the large sequencing depth, rarefaction of the sorted-subset datasets indicated that sequencing was incomplete. Pairwise subsampling indicated that sequencing depth was expected to affect the degree of clonotype sharing among donors. Sampling was restricted to blood, and TCR repertoires in tissues likely differ from the TCR repertoires found in blood. Across a handful of donors, about 4.5% of naive CD4, over 3% of naive CD8, roughly 2.2% of memory CD4, and 0.4% of memory CD8 clonotypes were shared. Clonotypes shared by all four sorted-subset donors showed higher generation probabilities than non-shared clonotypes.

The donors were healthy, HIV-negative adults with no recently reported acute infections or vaccinations. Every donor was a Caucasian adult living in Nashville, Tennessee, USA. Magnetic negative selection was used to enrich CD4+ T cells, after which naive cells were positively selected on CD45RA and the negative fraction became the memory subset. Blood was obtained by leukapheresis, after which PBMCs were separated by Ficoll-Histopaque density gradient centrifugation and cryopreserved in liquid nitrogen vapor phase. Purity and quantity of every magnetically sorted T cell population were checked by analytical flow cytometry. Genomic DNA was isolated from every sorted fraction and measured by UV absorbance on a Nanodrop 2000c. Using the deep immunoSEQ assay, TCR CDR3 regions were amplified from genomic DNA by multiplex PCR. Extracted genomic DNA from each cell subset was spread evenly across all wells of several immunoSEQ 96-well plates, with each plate serving as a replicate. For sorted subsets, each replicate PCR was loaded with roughly 0.2 ug genomic DNA, equivalent to about 30,000 T cell genomes. Purified libraries were quantified with a Qubit 3.0 fluorometer, sized on a Bioanalyzer 2100, and re-quantified with the KAPA Library Quantification kit. Every immunoSEQ 96-well plate was sequenced on a separate single-read 150-cycle Illumina NextSeq 550 flow cell. In the paper's pipeline: Because the immunoSEQ output included only junctional sequences and no quality scores, the filtering could not be the same as the filtering used for full-length reads. To assign V/J genes and CDR3, sequences were annotated against IMGT germline references using PyIR, a Python wrapper for IgBLAST v1.9. Reads were removed for weak V/J assignments (E-value above 1e-6), missing CDR3, stop codons, out-of-frame junctions, or ambiguous translated residues. V3J clonotypes were defined as sequences sharing the same inferred V gene, J gene, and CDR3 amino acid sequence. The percentage overlap between two repertoires was calculated by dividing the number of shared unique clonotypes by the size of the smaller repertoire. Three approaches were used to assess repertoire richness: RTK rarefaction, the Chao1 estimator, and Recon v2.1 estimates of unobserved clonotypes. For all TCRbeta clonotypes obtained by the gDNA method from four donors, generation probabilities were computed with OLGA. Sourced from immuneACCESS, this table was stored by TCRdb with only in-frame sequences that have V and J called. A share of the clones is absent; for the studies checked, an unresolved V gene accounts for under half, and the remainder has no known explanation. V and J calls and clone size are as listed in that table; D and trimming were resolved from the DNA. Within this sample are 2 million to 2.5 million clones, with roughly 93% of them counted one time only. Of the sample, approximately 0.37% is held by the ten largest clones.

As for this clone: The antigen this receptor binds is unknown. No much larger clonotype is one base removed from it; base qualities were not supplied.

The sequenced sample was naive CD4+ T cells from PBMCs. Explained via the paper, the cell subset or site label denotes: CD45RA+ positively selected. The sequence came from a man aged 18 to 30 in good health. Some clones in this sample may be carry-over from other donors' samples.

DNA sequence: TGTGCCAGCAGCTTTGGGCTCACCGAAGTCGATGAGCAGTTCTTC. This yields the protein CASSFGLTEVDEQFF. The chain is made from TRBV13 and TRBJ2-1, with no D gene named confidently. From the cysteine up to the phenylalanine, the CDR3 has a length of 15 residues. Only CDR3 DNA remains: 45 bases, in frame from the first base. At the junction V is shortened by 3 bases and J by 8 bases, with 17 bases in between. CDR1 and CDR2 (PRHDT, FYEKMQ) derive from the germline V gene (reference sequence).